This T cell receptor beta chain emerged from a study of blood T cell repertoires in COVID-19. Across the whole study: Researchers got acute and convalescent COVID-19 samples from the United States, Italy and Spain.

Trimming removed 2 bases at V and 1 base at J, with 11 bases between. This CDR3 has 15 amino acids. Germline V gene lookup returns CDR1 LGHDT and CDR2 YNNKEL (reference sequence). Profiled with immunoSEQ multiplex PCR; TCRdb holds only in-frame clones, not every one. The sample carries 56,000 or so clones, more than 85% recorded once. Material: peripheral blood. The chain joins TRBV3-1 (or the pseudogene TRBV3-2) to TRBJ1-1, with D perhaps TRBD1 (6 bases). The receptor was isolated from a man aged 45-65 years with active COVID-19. The CDR3: CASSQRGGGNTEAFF. The CDR3 bases are TGTGCCAGCAGCCAAAGGGGGGGTGGGAACACTGAAGCTTTCTTT.